This entry lists 32 T cell receptor beta chains sequenced from one sample in a study of blood T cell repertoires in COVID-19 (dated by TCRdb to the early 2020s). To prepare the library, the immunoSEQ multiplex PCR assay was applied. The table comes from immuneACCESS by way of TCRdb, which keeps in-frame sequences with V and J called. Part of the clones is missing from these tables; in studies checked, under half for an unresolved V gene and the rest for unknown reasons. The sample contains some 220,000 clones, about 79% of them found a single time. Approximately 10% of the sample goes to the ten largest clones. Sequenced input: peripheral blood. These receptors were obtained from a man aged 50-60 years with active or convalescent COVID-19.

This clone has more than one count but fewer than ten. The chain links TRBV28 to TRBJ1-6; D unresolved. The CDR3 consists of 14 residues. The V gene's germline CDR1 is MDHEN and CDR2 SYDVKM. V dropped 1 base and J dropped 7 bases, with 8 bases sitting between them. CDR3 coding DNA: TGTGCCAGCAGTTTATCACGGTCAAATTCACCCCTCCACTTT. Its translation is CASSLSRSNSPLHF.

The V and J genes are TRBV4-1 and TRBJ2-7; 8 positions agree with TRBD1. The V gene end was trimmed by 0 bases and the J gene end by 3 bases; junction bases not matched to a gene: 10. CDR3 length: 17 amino acids. CDR1 and CDR2 (germline): MGHRA, YSYEKL. The CDR3 here is CASSQEASGGADYEQYV. CDR3 in DNA: TGCGCCAGCAGCCAAGAGGCCTCAGGGGGCGCCGACTACGAGCAGTACGTC.

The table lists this clone with a few counts. The chain links TRBV6-6 to TRBJ1-2; D unclear. V was trimmed by 2 bases and J by 8 bases, leaving 6 bases between them. The CDR3 contains 11 residues. Germline loops: CDR1 MNHNY, CDR2 SVGAGI (reference sequence). The CDR3 coding sequence is TGTGCCAGCAGTTACCCCGCGGGCTACACCTTC. Amino acids: CASSYPAGYTF.

This chain uses TRBV19 with TRBJ1-5; 7 bases agree with TRBD1. CDR1 and CDR2 from the germline V gene are LNHDA and SQIVND (reference sequence). The CDR3 is made up of 13 amino acids. The V gene end was trimmed by 6 bases and the J gene end by 3 bases; junction bases not matched to a gene: 2. The CDR3 DNA sequence: TGTGCCAGTAGGGGACAGTTCAATCAGCCCCAGCATTTT. This translates into CASRGQFNQPQHF.

This sequence joins TRBV5-4 and TRBJ2-4, with 10 positions matching TRBD1. The trim removed 0 bases at V and 8 bases at J, leaving 5 bases unmatched. The CDR3 contains 15 residues. Germline lookup yields CDR1 SGHNT and CDR2 YYREEE (reference sequence). CDR3 bases: TGTGCCAGCAGCTTGGTGGGACAGGGGACGGACATTCAGTACTTC. It is translated as CASSLVGQGTDIQYF.

This chain joins TRBV19 and TRBJ2-3, with D possibly being TRBD1 (6 bases). The CDR3 consists of 15 residues. CDR1 is LNHDA, CDR2 SQIVND, per germline (reference sequence). Trimming cost V 5 bases and J 0 bases, with 12 bases left between them. The CDR3 loop is CASSGGHRSTDTQYF. CDR3 DNA: TGTGCCAGTAGTGGGGGACACCGTAGCACAGATACGCAGTATTTT.

The J gene is TRBJ2-1, the V gene TRBV14, with 8 bases lining up with TRBD2. The CDR3 is made up of 14 amino acids. Trimming took 5 bases from V and 5 from J; bases not matched to a gene: 5. Germline-derived CDR1 and CDR2 are SGHDN and FVKESK. DNA for the CDR3: TGTGCCAGCAGCACGACTAGCGTCAACAATGAGCAGTTCTTC. Translated: CASSTTSVNNEQFF.

The V call is TRBV7-8, the J call TRBJ2-5; TRBD2 agrees at 10 bases. This CDR3 has 18 residues. With V trimmed by 1 base and J by 5 bases, 13 bases remained unmatched. The germline V gene has CDR1 SGHVS and CDR2 FQNEAQ. This CDR3 is CASSLGSRLAGEGETQYF. DNA of the CDR3: TGTGCCAGCAGCTTAGGATCGAGGCTAGCGGGAGAGGGGGAGACCCAGTACTTC.

The CDR3 loop reads CASSLVTGGRETQYF. As DNA, the CDR3 is TGTGCCAGCAGCTTAGTAACAGGGGGCCGGGAGACCCAGTACTTC. The chain recombines TRBV11-2 with TRBJ2-5; 9 bases map to TRBD1. With 1 base clipped from V and 5 bases from J, the junction kept 5 bases outside the gene matches. Looked up from germline, CDR1 is SGHAT and CDR2 is FQNNGV. The CDR3 has 15 residues.

This chain joins TRBV11-2 and TRBJ2-7, with D uncertain. The CDR3 totals 12 residues. Germline V gene sequence: CDR1 SGHAT, CDR2 FQNNGV. V gave up 5 bases and J gave up 2 bases, with 7 bases separating them. The CDR3 spells CASSRTAYEQYF. CDR3 DNA sequence: TGTGCCAGCAGCCGCACGGCCTACGAGCAGTACTTC.

The V gene is TRBV6-1, the J gene TRBJ2-6, with D perhaps TRBD2 (6 bases). V lost 1 base, J lost 1 base, and 20 bases lay in between. This CDR3 has 20 amino acids. CDR1 is MNHNS and CDR2 is SASEGT in the germline V gene. The chain's CDR3 is CASSEDGWARGPSGANVLTF. The CDR3 nucleotides read TGTGCCAGCAGTGAAGATGGGTGGGCGCGGGGTCCTTCTGGGGCCAACGTCCTGACTTTC.

The chain links TRBV3-1 (or the pseudogene TRBV3-2) to TRBJ1-6, with 7 bases identical to TRBD1. In germline, CDR1 is LGHDT, CDR2 YNNKEL (reference sequence). The CDR3 sequence is 16 residues long. J gave up 7 bases and V 4 bases, and 10 bases lay outside the gene matches. The CDR3 is CASSRHPGQINSPLHF. As DNA, the CDR3 is TGTGCCAGCAGCCGCCACCCGGGACAGATAAATTCACCCCTCCACTTT.

This sequence joins TRBV7-8 and TRBJ2-2, with D maybe TRBD1 (6 bases). The germline V gene encodes CDR1 SGHVS and CDR2 FQNEAQ. Trimming removed 5 bases from V and 4 bases from J, with 11 bases in between. This CDR3 spans 14 amino acids. CDR3 loop: CASSRQGLTGELFF. Written as DNA, the CDR3 is TGTGCCAGCAGCCGCCAGGGGCTCACCGGGGAGCTGTTTTTT. The full variable domain, in which reference TRBV7-8 and TRBJ2-2 provide the parts outside the CDR3, is GAGVSQSPRYKVAKRGQDVALRCDPISGHVSLFWYQQALGQGPEFLTYFQNEAQLDKSGLPSDRFFAERPEGSVSTLKIQRTQQEDSAVYLCASSRQGLTGELFFGEGSRLTVL.

V and J are TRBV6-2 or TRBV6-3 and TRBJ2-5, with TRBD1 matching over 7 bases. CDR1 and CDR2 (germline): MNHEY, SVGEGT. The V segment lost 5 bases and the J segment 2 bases; nucleotides outside the gene matches: 5. The CDR3 consists of 14 residues. The CDR3 sequence: CASSPYRGQETQYF. CDR3 bases: TGTGCCAGCAGTCCCTACAGGGGACAAGAGACCCAGTACTTC.

The genes are TRBV5-8 and TRBJ1-2; TRBD1 matches at 7 bases. The germline CDR1 and CDR2 sequences are SGHTS and YDEGEE. With V trimmed by 4 bases and J by 12 bases, 18 bases remained unmatched. The CDR3 totals 15 residues. The CDR3 DNA reads as TGTGCCAGCAGCCCGGGACAGCCCCTCTCAACCCCCAACACCTTC. As protein: CASSPGQPLSTPNTF.

The chain couples TRBV21-1 to TRBJ1-6; the D call in the table, TRBD1, was not verified against the DNA. TRBV21-1 is designated a pseudogene. The CDR3 contains 17 residues. The CDR3 DNA reads TGTGCCAGCAGCAAAGTCAAAAGGGACAGGTATAATTCACCCCTCCACTTT. Amino acid sequence: CASSKVKRDRYNSPLHF.

The genes are TRBV15 and TRBJ2-7, with D unresolved. Germline V CDR1 and CDR2: LNHNV, YYDKDF (reference sequence). This CDR3 has 14 residues. V was trimmed by 2 bases and J by 3 bases, leaving 11 bases between them. CDR3 sequence (DNA): TGTGCCACCAGCAGATCCGACACTGGCTACGAGCAGTACTTC. This translates into CATSRSDTGYEQYF.

This chain connects TRBV2 to TRBJ1-1, with TRBD1 as a possible D gene (5 bases). The V end lost 1 base, the J end lost 10 bases, and 13 bases lay between the germline ends. The CDR3 is 13 amino acids. Per the germline V gene, CDR1 is SNHLY and CDR2 is FYNNEI. CDR3 residues: CASSEVALGGAFF. In DNA, the CDR3 is TGTGCCAGCAGTGAAGTGGCACTGGGGGGAGCTTTCTTT.

This sequence joins TRBV23-1 and TRBJ2-1, with TRBD2 as a possible D gene (7 bases). TRBV23-1 is designated an ORF whose function remains uncertain. The CDR3 has 18 residues. Between the trimmed V and J ends, which lost 0 bases and 2 bases, there was a span of 17 bases. In DNA form, the CDR3 reads TGCGCCAGCAGTCAATCGATGTTGCGGGGGCCCACCTACAATGAGCAGTTCTTC. This codes for CASSQSMLRGPTYNEQFF.

This clone was seen many times. This sample includes further DNA sequences coding for the same CDR3. CDR3 in DNA: TGTGCCAGCAGCTTAGGACAGGGTAACACTGAAGCTTTCTTT. Translation gives CASSLGQGNTEAFF. The chain joins TRBV7-9 to TRBJ1-1; 7 bases align to TRBD1. V trimming: 1 base; J trimming: 2 bases; junction bases outside the gene matches: 1. Germline V gives CDR1 SEHNR, CDR2 FQNEAQ (reference sequence). This CDR3 region has 14 residues.

The J gene is TRBJ2-3, the V gene TRBV11-2, with 8 bases fitting TRBD1. Germline trimming cut 7 bases from V and 3 bases from J; bases unmatched to any gene: 9. The CDR3 sequence is 15 residues long. In germline, CDR1 is SGHAT, CDR2 FQNNGV. CDR3 in amino acids: CASTFGGTGTDTQYF. The CDR3 DNA is TGTGCCAGCACCTTCGGCGGGACAGGTACAGATACGCAGTATTTT.

The rearrangement uses TRBV18 and TRBJ2-2; TRBD1 agrees at 8 bases. Losses at the gene ends were 8 bases for V and 6 bases for J; bases not matched to a gene: 11. Germline lookup yields CDR1 KGHSH and CDR2 LQKENI. The CDR3 covers 15 residues. Here the CDR3 reads CASTTADRAAGELFF. The CDR3 DNA reads as TGTGCCAGCACCACGGCGGACAGGGCGGCCGGGGAGCTGTTTTTT.

This clone has only one observation. The chain uses TRBV5-1 and TRBJ1-2; 8 bases are shared with TRBD1. Germline V gives CDR1 SGHRS, CDR2 YFSETQ. This CDR3 is 14 amino acids long. V shed 2 bases, J shed 7 bases, and the junction held 7 bases outside the gene matches. The CDR3: CASSFRGQGFGYTF. The CDR3 nucleotides read TGCGCCAGCAGCTTCCGAGGACAGGGTTTTGGCTACACCTTC.

The rearrangement links TRBV7-3 to TRBJ2-7; 7 positions agree with TRBD2. The trim removed 1 base at V and 3 bases at J, leaving 3 bases unmatched. The V gene's germline CDR1 is SGHTA and CDR2 FQGTGA. The CDR3 totals 14 residues. The CDR3 region has the DNA TGTGCCAGCAGCTTAAACGGGAGGAACTACGAGCAGTACTTC. The encoded protein is CASSLNGRNYEQYF.

V gene TRBV5-1 combines with J gene TRBJ2-3; 11 nucleotides match TRBD2. V shed 5 bases and J 0 bases; nucleotides not matched to a gene: 5. The germline V gene encodes CDR1 SGHRS and CDR2 YFSETQ. This CDR3 is 16 amino acids long. The CDR3 is CASRLGLAESTDTQYF. The DNA of the CDR3 is TGCGCCAGCAGACTGGGACTAGCGGAAAGCACAGATACGCAGTATTTT.

This clone was counted a few times. The V gene is TRBV18, the J gene TRBJ1-1; D may be TRBD1 (5 bases). Germline V gene lookup returns CDR1 KGHSH and CDR2 LQKENI. V lost 1 base to trimming and J lost 2 bases, with 14 bases between them. The CDR3 contains 16 residues. The CDR3 nucleotides are TGTGCCAGCTCACCACGACCACAGGAGACTAACACTGAAGCTTTCTTT. Encoded protein: CASSPRPQETNTEAFF.

J is TRBJ1-5 and V is TRBV3-1 (or the pseudogene TRBV3-2), with 7 bases lining up with TRBD1. Per the germline V gene, CDR1 is LGHDT and CDR2 is YNNKEL (reference sequence). CDR3 length: 15 residues. After removal of 4 bases from V and 5 bases from J, the junction contained 8 bases not matched to a gene. CDR3 bases: TGTGCCAGCAGCCCAACGGACAGGCCCCATCAGCCCCAGCATTTT. It yields the protein CASSPTDRPHQPQHF.

This chain uses TRBV29-1 with TRBJ2-1; possibly TRBD2 for D (6 bases). The V gene lost 0 bases and the J gene lost 8 bases, with 11 bases spanning the gap. The CDR3 runs 13 residues. Germline lookup yields CDR1 SQVTM and CDR2 ANQGSEA. The DNA of the CDR3 is TGCAGCGTTGAAGATGTGTGGGAGGATGAGCAGTTCTTC. The encoded protein is CSVEDVWEDEQFF.

The gene calls are TRBV29-1 and TRBJ2-5; D might be TRBD2 (7 bases). V was cut by 8 bases and J by 2 bases, with 15 bases left in between. There are 13 residues in the CDR3. The V gene's germline CDR1 is SQVTM and CDR2 ANQGSEA. CDR3 loop: CSPRGGLQETQYF. As DNA, the CDR3 is TGCAGCCCAAGGGGGGGGTTGCAAGAGACCCAGTACTTC.

The chain has TRBV7-2 and TRBJ1-6, with D unclear. The V end was cut by 0 bases, the J end by 10 bases, with 16 bases between. The germline CDR1 and CDR2 sequences are SGHTA and FQGNSA. The CDR3 spans 16 residues. Here the CDR3 reads CASSLAPGGGSSPLHF. As DNA, the CDR3 is TGTGCCAGCAGCTTAGCCCCAGGCGGCGGGAGCTCACCCCTCCACTTT.

The CDR3 region is CASSYTQGSGETQYF. The CDR3 coding sequence is TGTGCCAGCTCATATACACAGGGCTCCGGGGAGACCCAGTACTTC. This chain joins TRBV18 and TRBJ2-5; weak D call: TRBD1 (6 bases). There are 15 residues in the CDR3. Germline CDR1 KGHSH, CDR2 LQKENI. Trimming left V 5 bases short and J 5 bases short, with 18 bases between.

The V gene is TRBV7-9, the J gene TRBJ2-5; 7 bases fit TRBD1. Germline V CDR1 and CDR2: SEHNR, FQNEAQ (reference sequence). The CDR3 totals 15 residues. Trimming at V came to 7 bases and at J to 2 bases, leaving 10 bases not matched to a gene. This CDR3 reads CASTPPGQKQETQYF. Written as DNA, the CDR3 is TGTGCCAGCACCCCCCCGGGACAGAAGCAAGAGACCCAGTACTTC.